This TCR beta chain comes out of a study of shared clonotypes between healthy human individuals. Generated by immunoSEQ multiplex PCR, the TCRdb table keeps only in-frame clones and is missing some. The repertoire has a few million clones, over 85% of them found once; the top ten carry under 0.45%. Per germline, CDR1 MNHEY and CDR2 SVGAGI. The CDR3 sequence is 15 residues long. The germline V and J ends were trimmed by 5 bases and 5 bases, with 18 bases remaining between them. The TCR sequence derives from a man aged 18 to 30 in good health. Some clones in this sample may be carry-over from other donors' samples. What was sequenced was naive CD4+ T cells from PBMCs. Documented subset: CD45RA+ positively selected. V usage is TRBV6-5 and J usage is TRBJ1-2, with D possibly matching TRBD1 (6 bases). CDR3 protein: CASSRQADLRYGYTF. CDR3 DNA sequence: TGTGCCAGCAGTAGACAGGCCGACCTTAGGTATGGCTACACCTTC.